The entry below gives a single TCR beta chain sequence along with its context. The sample belongs to a study of T cell changes during pregnancy in multiple sclerosis. Produced via immunoSEQ multiplex PCR; TCRdb's table is partial and in-frame only. Here the sample spans tens of thousands of clones, 92% being singletons. The germline V gene has CDR1 LNHNV and CDR2 YYDKDF (reference sequence). The CDR3 consists of 14 residues. V lost 3 bases to trimming and J lost 6 bases; unmatched junction nucleotides: 7. J is TRBJ2-7 and V is TRBV15; 8 bases match TRBD1. Specimen: peripheral blood, collected before pregnancy. The TCR comes from a female donor with multiple sclerosis, enrolled in a pregnancy study. CDR3 sequence: CATSSEDRVGEQYF. Written as DNA, the CDR3 is TGTGCCACCAGCAGCGAGGACAGGGTAGGCGAGCAGTACTTC.